The 21 T cell receptor beta chains listed next were all sequenced from one sample in a study of blood T cell repertoires in COVID-19 (TCRdb year 2020). Library method: the immunoSEQ multiplex PCR assay. The table was pulled from immuneACCESS by TCRdb, which kept in-frame rearrangements only. Such tables lose some clones; where checked, under half of the loss comes from unresolved V genes, and the rest has no known cause. The sample profile shows some 330,000 clones; about 90% of them were found once. Less than 6.5% of the sample lies in the top ten. Sequenced material: PBMCs or T cells enriched from blood (not recorded which). These receptors came from a man aged 30 to 45 who had recovered from COVID-19.

This clone was observed a few times. Different DNA sequences within this sample yield the same CDR3. The chain has TRBV5-1 and TRBJ2-5; D is unresolved. From germline, CDR1 is SGHRS and CDR2 YFSETQ. V lost 0 bases and J lost 5, with 5 bases in between. The CDR3 has 12 residues. The CDR3 region is CASSLVSETQYF. CDR3 nucleotide sequence: TGCGCCAGCAGCTTGGTTTCGGAGACCCAGTACTTC.

This clone has a single count. The rearrangement links TRBV14 to TRBJ1-2, with D hard to call. The V gene's germline CDR1 is SGHDN and CDR2 FVKESK. V dropped 4 bases and J dropped 10 bases, with 19 bases sitting between them. The length of the CDR3 is 14 residues. The CDR3: CASSPYREGRDYTF. DNA of the CDR3: TGTGCCAGCAGCCCTTATCGCGAGGGCCGGGACTACACCTTC.

V and J are TRBV7-2 and TRBJ1-4; D is perhaps TRBD1 (6 bases). Germline V CDR1 and CDR2: SGHTA, FQGNSA. Trimming shortened V by 1 base and J by 7 bases, and 10 bases separated the two germline ends. The CDR3 is 14 residues long. The CDR3 region has the DNA TGTGCCAGCAGCTTAGGTACAGGGAGTGAAAAACTGTTTTTT. Translation gives CASSLGTGSEKLFF.

This clone came up a few times. This chain connects TRBV5-6 to TRBJ1-2; 7 bases match TRBD1. The V segment lost 4 bases and the J segment 5 bases; nucleotides outside the gene matches: 5. Germline CDR1 reads SGHDT; CDR2 reads YYEEEE. The CDR3 runs to 13 residues. CDR3 bases: TGTGCCAGCAGCCTCGACAGGGTGTATGGCTACACCTTC. It codes for CASSLDRVYGYTF.

V usage is TRBV7-9 and J usage is TRBJ2-7, with D maybe TRBD2 (6 bases). The CDR3 totals 14 residues. V was pared by 5 bases and J by 1 base, with 12 bases between. Looked up from germline, CDR1 is SEHNR and CDR2 is FQNEAQ (reference sequence). For the CDR3, the DNA is TGTGCCAGCAGCGGAGTCAGCGGGTCCTACGAGCAGTACTTC. This sequence encodes CASSGVSGSYEQYF.

V gene TRBV21-1 combines with J gene TRBJ2-2; the D segment call TRBD2 is taken from the table without a DNA check. TRBV21-1 is shown as a pseudogene. The CDR3 is made up of 17 amino acids. This chain's CDR3 is CASSKGPLAGDTGELFF. CDR3 nucleotide sequence: TGTGCCAGCAGCAAAGGGCCACTAGCGGGGGACACCGGGGAGCTGTTTTTT.

V is TRBV19 and J is TRBJ1-4; D is possibly TRBD1 (5 bases). From germline, CDR1 is LNHDA and CDR2 SQIVND (reference sequence). Trimming pared 11 bases from V and 7 bases from J, leaving 17 bases between. This CDR3 has 13 residues. The CDR3 loop reads CASAFGHSEKLFF. As DNA, the CDR3 is TGTGCCTCGGCCTTTGGACACTCTGAAAAACTGTTTTTT.

The V call is TRBV9, the J call TRBJ1-5; no firm D call. CDR3 size: 13 residues. Germline CDR1 reads SGDLS; CDR2 reads YYNGEE. The V gene lost 3 bases and the J gene lost 5 bases, with 9 bases spanning the gap. CDR3 residues: CASSADGDQPQHF. As DNA, the CDR3 is TGTGCCAGCAGCGCCGACGGAGATCAGCCCCAGCATTTT.

The V gene is TRBV7-8, the J gene TRBJ2-7, with 11 bases aligning to TRBD1. This CDR3 contains 15 residues. Unmatched junction bases numbered 5, after V lost 7 bases and J lost 0 bases. Germline lookup yields CDR1 SGHVS and CDR2 FQNEAQ. CDR3 sequence: CASTSGTGGSYEQYF. DNA of the CDR3: TGTGCCAGCACGTCCGGGACAGGGGGCTCCTACGAGCAGTACTTC.

This clone was seen a single time. This sequence joins TRBV28 and TRBJ1-2; D might be TRBD1 (6 bases). The CDR3 length is 14 residues. The V gene's germline CDR1 is MDHEN and CDR2 SYDVKM. The ends were cut back, 7 bases at V and 5 bases at J, with 17 bases in the middle. This CDR3 reads CASTSGGLSYGYTF. The CDR3 DNA reads TGTGCCAGCACCTCCGGGGGGCTCAGTTATGGCTACACCTTC.

This clone was recorded only once. The chain has TRBV11-2 and TRBJ1-3, with D perhaps matching TRBD1 (6 bases). CDR1 SGHAT and CDR2 FQNNGV come from the germline V gene. This CDR3 has 16 residues. V shed 1 base and J shed 3 bases, with 13 bases lying between them. CDR3 region: CASSLASGAGGNTIYF. CDR3 in DNA: TGTGCCAGCAGCTTAGCTTCAGGGGCGGGTGGAAACACCATATATTTT. Looking up the rest from reference TRBV11-2 and TRBJ1-3 gives the full variable domain: EAGVAQSPRYKIIEKRQSVAFWCNPISGHATLYWYQQILGQGPKLLIQFQNNGVVDDSQLPKDRFSAERLKGVDSTLKIQPAKLEDSAVYLCASSLASGAGGNTIYFGEGSWLTVV.

In this sample, this clone turned up once. CDR3 DNA sequence: TGTGCCAGCAGCGTAGAGGGGAGGCCCTACAATGAGCAGTTCTTC. As protein: CASSVEGRPYNEQFF. The chain recombines TRBV9 with TRBJ2-1; tentatively, D is TRBD2 (6 bases). This CDR3 has 15 amino acids. The germline V and J ends were trimmed by 0 bases and 2 bases, with 9 bases remaining between them. Germline assignment: CDR1 SGDLS and CDR2 YYNGEE.

J is TRBJ2-2 and V is TRBV28, with a tentative D call TRBD1 (5 bases). V lost 0 bases, J lost 4 bases, and 6 bases lay in between. The CDR3 consists of 14 residues. Germline-derived CDR1 and CDR2 are MDHEN and SYDVKM. This CDR3 is CASSLWTVTGELFF. The CDR3, as DNA: TGTGCCAGCAGTTTATGGACAGTCACCGGGGAGCTGTTTTTT.

The gene calls are TRBV9 and TRBJ2-1; the match to TRBD2 covers 7 bases. CDR1 and CDR2 from the germline V gene are SGDLS and YYNGEE. Trimming cost V 0 bases and J 7 bases; bases outside gene matches: 4. The CDR3 is 14 amino acids. The CDR3 DNA is TGTGCCAGCAGCGTAGCTGGCGGGGGTAATGAGCAGTTCTTC. The encoded protein is CASSVAGGGNEQFF.

About this clone: The sample holds other DNA sequences that translate to the same CDR3. V gene TRBV18 combines with J gene TRBJ1-1; 10 nucleotides align to TRBD1. Germline values: CDR1 KGHSH, CDR2 LQKENI. This CDR3 is built from 13 residues. The J segment lost 8 bases and the V segment lost 2 bases, leaving 2 bases of the junction unmatched. This chain's CDR3 is CASSPGTGAEAFF. The DNA for the CDR3 is TGTGCCAGCTCACCAGGGACAGGGGCCGAAGCTTTCTTT.

The CDR3 nucleotides are TGTGCCAGCAGCTTTAACATACAGGGGCTTTCCACGGGTGGCTACACCTTC. Its translation: CASSFNIQGLSTGGYTF. The chain couples TRBV7-8 to TRBJ1-2; TRBD1 matches 7 bases. The CDR3 sequence is 17 residues long. The junction had 17 bases not matched to a gene; V was cut back by 3 bases and J by 7 bases. Germline CDR1 SGHVS, CDR2 FQNEAQ.

The chain recombines TRBV5-5 with TRBJ2-5; TRBD1 matches at 12 bases. This CDR3 is 16 amino acids long. The junction had 8 bases not matched to a gene; V was cut back by 3 bases and J by 5 bases. The germline V gene encodes CDR1 SGHKS and CDR2 YYEKEE (reference sequence). CDR3 bases: TGTGCCAGCAGCTCCCCCGGGACAGGGGGCGTCGAGACCCAGTACTTC. It encodes CASSSPGTGGVETQYF.

The chain combines TRBV11-3 with TRBJ1-4; TRBD1 aligns across 8 bases. This CDR3 contains 16 residues. Per the germline V gene, CDR1 is SGHNT and CDR2 is YENEEA. V was clipped by 5 bases and J by 4 bases; unmatched bases: 9. CDR3 residues: CASSTRDRRVNEKLFF. The CDR3 nucleotides read TGTGCCAGCAGCACACGGGACAGGCGCGTTAATGAAAAACTGTTTTTT.

CDR3 DNA: TGTGCCAGCAGTTTATGGCGTATGAGAAATGAAAAACTGTTTTTT. Translated: CASSLWRMRNEKLFF. The chain uses TRBV28 and TRBJ1-4, with D unresolved. This CDR3 spans 15 amino acids. Trimming pared 0 bases from V and 5 bases from J, leaving 10 bases between. Germline CDR1 MDHEN, CDR2 SYDVKM.

This chain joins TRBV18 and TRBJ2-7; possibly TRBD2 for D (6 bases). CDR3 size: 12 residues. Germline CDR1 KGHSH, CDR2 LQKENI. The ends were cut back, 4 bases at V and 3 bases at J, with 7 bases in the middle. The CDR3: CASSRRGYEQYF. The CDR3 DNA sequence: TGTGCCAGCTCACGGCGGGGCTACGAGCAGTACTTC.

This clone has only a few counts. The rearrangement joins TRBV19 to TRBJ1-1; 11 positions match TRBD1. The CDR3 is made up of 15 amino acids. CDR1 and CDR2 from the germline V gene are LNHDA and SQIVND (reference sequence). V was pared by 3 bases and J by 4 bases, with 4 bases of the junction left unmatched. CDR3 region: CASSMGGTGGTEAFF. DNA for the CDR3: TGTGCCAGTAGTATGGGCGGGACAGGGGGCACTGAAGCTTTCTTT.